A selection of T cell receptor beta chains follows, all from one sample in a study of blood T cells in healthy people across ages. TCRdb reanalysed the 5' RACE reads using MiXCR and keeps one entry per CDR3 protein. This table holds around 710,000 distinct CDR3 sequences, roughly 45% found once. The source material was blood. These TCRs come from a woman aged 55-70 years in good health. Each CDR3 is given with its conserved first and last residue. D genes are given only for firm matches. Clone size is stated in some rows and not others, as once, few, many or a class when expanded.

D,size,V,J,DNA,CDR3
TRBD1,.,TRBV6-1,TRBJ2-7,TGTGCCAGCAGTGCCACAGGGGCATTGGTGGACGAGCAGTACTTC,CASSATGALVDEQYF
TRBD1,few,TRBV5-1,TRBJ2-3,TGCGCCAGCAGCCCCGGACAGGGGGCTGCCCCTAGCACAGATACGCAGTATTTT,CASSPGQGAAPSTDTQYF
TRBD2,.,TRBV13,TRBJ2-7,TGTGCCAGCAGCTTGGTAGCGGGGGGCATCTACGAGCAGTACTTC,CASSLVAGGIYEQYF
.,.,TRBV28,TRBJ2-3,TGTGCCAGCAGTTTTTGGTCCAAGACCACAGATACGCAGTATTTT,CASSFWSKTTDTQYF
.,.,TRBV7-2,TRBJ2-5,TGTGCCAGCAGCTTTAGTATGGGTAGCGGCCAAACCCAGTACTTC,CASSFSMGSGQTQYF
.,.,TRBV12-3/TRBV12-4,TRBJ1-5,TGTGCCAGCAGTCGGATGACAGGCGCCCATCAGCCCCAGCATTTT,CASSRMTGAHQPQHF
.,many,TRBV29-1,TRBJ2-7,TGCAGCGTCCCCGGACTGCCTGGCGAGCAGTACTTC,CSVPGLPGEQYF
TRBD2,.,TRBV20-1,TRBJ2-7,TGCAGTGCTAGAGATCTGGCTAGCGGGAGGCCATCCTACGAGCAGTACTTC,CSARDLASGRPSYEQYF
.,few,TRBV21-1,TRBJ2-1,TGTGCCAGCATCGTCGGGCGGAATGAGCAGTTCTTC,CASIVGRNEQFF
.,once,TRBV29-1,TRBJ1-5,TGCAGCGCTGCTGGGGCTAACAATCAGCCCCAGCATTTT,CSAAGANNQPQHF
.,.,TRBV2,TRBJ2-1,TGTGCCAGCAGTGAAGGAAGCAATGAGCAGTTCTTC,CASSEGSNEQFF
.,.,TRBV9,TRBJ2-7,TGTGCCAGCAGCCCAAACATAGCGAGGGTAACCTACGAGCAGTACTTC,CASSPNIARVTYEQYF
.,.,TRBV6-2/TRBV6-3,TRBJ2-7,TGTGCCAGCAGCCCCCGGGTAGCGTTCTCCTACGAGCAGTACTTC,CASSPRVAFSYEQYF
TRBD2,.,TRBV11-2,TRBJ2-3,TGTGCCAGCAGCCCACGAGCGGGGGCCACCACAGATACGCAGTATTTT,CASSPRAGATTDTQYF
.,few,TRBV6-6,TRBJ1-5,TGTGCCAGCAGTCCGGACGGTAGGCAGCCCCAGCATTTT,CASSPDGRQPQHF
.,.,TRBV18,TRBJ2-3,TGTGCCAGCTCACCAAAAACTATTGGGGGCACAGATACGCAGTATTTT,CASSPKTIGGTDTQYF
.,.,TRBV7-9,TRBJ2-1,TGTGCCAGCAGCTTAGTAGCCCGGGAGCAGTTCTTC,CASSLVAREQFF
TRBD1,many,TRBV15,TRBJ2-1,TGTGCCACCAGCAGAAAAGGACAGGGGCTCTATCAGCGGTTCTTC,CATSRKGQGLYQRFF
.,.,TRBV9,TRBJ2-1,TGTGCCAGCAGCCAAGGGACAACTGAGCAGTTCTTC,CASSQGTTEQFF
.,.,TRBV20-1,TRBJ2-1,TGCAGTGCATCCTACATTTCCCCCTACAATGAGCAGTTCTTC,CSASYISPYNEQFF
TRBD1,.,TRBV4-2,TRBJ1-2,TGTGCCAGCAGCCGTGACAGGGTACGGTACACCTTC,CASSRDRVRYTF
.,.,TRBV21-1,TRBJ1-1,TGTGCCAGCGAACTGTGGCCAACTGAAGCTTTCTTT,CASELWPTEAFF
.,few,TRBV12-3/TRBV12-4,TRBJ2-6,TGTGCCAGCTCCAGCCTCCGGAGAAACTCTGGGGCCAACGTCCTGACTTTC,CASSSLRRNSGANVLTF
.,.,TRBV14,TRBJ1-1,TGTGCCAGCAGCCAAGGGAAGGGGGGGATGAACACTGAAGCTTTCTTT,CASSQGKGGMNTEAFF
TRBD2,.,TRBV3-1,TRBJ2-3,TGTGCCAGCAGCCAAGGGGGACGACTAGCGGGGGGCACAGATACGCAGTATTTT,CASSQGGRLAGGTDTQYF
.,many,TRBV4-3,TRBJ1-1,TGCGCCAGCAGCCAAGATCTCGGAGGGGCGACTGAAGCTTTCTTT,CASSQDLGGATEAFF
.,few,TRBV20-1,TRBJ1-5,TGCAGTGCTAGTTTGGGGGGCAGTGGGAGCAATCAGCCCCAGCATTTT,CSASLGGSGSNQPQHF
.,.,TRBV7-2,TRBJ1-2,TGTGCCAGCAGCTTAGCGGGCCGGGACACCCTAGGGAACTATGGCTACACCTTC,CASSLAGRDTLGNYGYTF
.,.,TRBV20-1,TRBJ1-1,TGCAGTGCCCGAGGGAGATGGGGCACTGAAGCTTTCTTT,CSARGRWGTEAFF
TRBD2,.,TRBV7-8,TRBJ2-2,TGTGCCAGCAGCTTCCCGCCGATGGGCGGGGGGCAGAGCGGGGAGCTGTTTTTT,CASSFPPMGGGQSGELFF
.,many,TRBV2,TRBJ2-7,TGTGCCAGCAGAGACACCCAGGGGAAACCCTCCTACGAGCAGTACTTC,CASRDTQGKPSYEQYF
.,.,TRBV20-1,TRBJ2-3,TGCAGTGCTAGTTTTGGGACTAGCACAGATACGCAGTATTTT,CSASFGTSTDTQYF
.,.,TRBV12-3/TRBV12-4,TRBJ2-1,TGTGCCAGCAGTTCACCCTGGGACCGGTCGTCCAATGAGCAGTTCTTC,CASSSPWDRSSNEQFF
.,once,TRBV7-9,TRBJ2-7,TGTGCCAGCAGCCCGCAAGGGTCAAGCTCCTACGAGCAGTACTTC,CASSPQGSSSYEQYF
.,.,TRBV7-2,TRBJ2-3,TGTGCCAGCAGCTTATTGGGCGGGTACACAGATACGCAGTATTTT,CASSLLGGYTDTQYF
.,.,TRBV7-9,TRBJ2-3,TGTGCCAGCAGATTTATCCAGAGGGCTGATACGCAGTATTTT,CASRFIQRADTQYF
.,many,TRBV29-1,TRBJ2-1,TGCAGCGTTGAGATTCAGGGTGGGAATGAGCAGTTCTTC,CSVEIQGGNEQFF
TRBD1,few,TRBV5-1,TRBJ2-4,TGCGCCAGCAGCAACACCGGGACAGGGGGCCGATTAGCCAAAAACATTCAGTACTTC,CASSNTGTGGRLAKNIQYF
.,.,TRBV20-1,TRBJ2-1,TGCAGTGCTAGAGATAGCGCGTTGGGCGAGCAGTTCTTC,CSARDSALGEQFF
.,.,TRBV10-3,TRBJ2-5,TGTGCCATCAGTGATCGAGAGACCCAGTACTTC,CAISDRETQYF
.,.,TRBV12-3/TRBV12-4,TRBJ2-3,TGTGCCAGCAGCTGGCGAGATTTCACAGATACGCAGTATTTT,CASSWRDFTDTQYF
TRBD1,.,TRBV6-5,TRBJ1-5,TGTGCCAGCAGACCTGGACAGGCGGGAGGTCAGCCCCAGCATTTT,CASRPGQAGGQPQHF
TRBD1,few,TRBV4-3,TRBJ1-1,TGCGCCAGCAGCCAAGGATCGACAGGGTACTCCACTGAAGCTTTCTTT,CASSQGSTGYSTEAFF
TRBD2,.,TRBV13,TRBJ2-3,TGTGCCAGCAGCCGTTTCCCAGCGGGGGGGCCGAGCACAGATACGCAGTATTTT,CASSRFPAGGPSTDTQYF
TRBD2,.,TRBV11-2,TRBJ2-1,TGTGCCAGCAGCCGCCCTAGCGGGAGTTCTTACAATGAGCAGTTCTTC,CASSRPSGSSYNEQFF
.,many,TRBV20-1,TRBJ2-1,TGCAGTGCTACTAGGAAGACGGGAGTCTCCTACAATGAGCAGTTCTTC,CSATRKTGVSYNEQFF
.,.,TRBV5-1,TRBJ2-7,TGCGCCAGCAGCTTGGAAGGCAGTCCCTCCTACGAGCAGTACTTC,CASSLEGSPSYEQYF
.,.,TRBV18,TRBJ2-1,TGTGCCAGCTCACCAGGGGTACCCTACAATGAGCAGTTCTTC,CASSPGVPYNEQFF
.,.,TRBV20-1,TRBJ1-5,TGCAGTGCTCCAGGGTCTAGCAATCAGCCCCAGCATTTT,CSAPGSSNQPQHF
.,few,TRBV12-3/TRBV12-4,TRBJ1-5,TGTGCCAGCAGTTTTACCGGGACAAGCAATCAGCCCCAGCATTTT,CASSFTGTSNQPQHF
TRBD1,.,TRBV10-3,TRBJ2-1,TGTGCCATCAGAATTCCAGGACAGGGAGCCTACAATGAGCAGTTCTTC,CAIRIPGQGAYNEQFF
TRBD1,.,TRBV10-2,TRBJ2-7,TGCGCCAGCAGGGGAACAGGGGGTCCGTACGAGCAGTACTTC,CASRGTGGPYEQYF
.,.,TRBV20-1,TRBJ2-3,TGCAGTGCTAGCTCAAGGGGTGGAGCGAGGACGCAGTATTTT,CSASSRGGARTQYF